Each of the 21 T cell receptor beta chains below was sequenced from the same sample in a study of blood T cell repertoires in COVID-19. This table comes from immunoSEQ multiplex PCR, and its TCRdb copy is limited to in-frame clones, with some not included. The sample consists of more than 110,000 clones, about 80% of them appearing once. The sequenced sample consisted of peripheral blood. The receptors stem from a woman aged 55-75 years with acute or convalescent COVID-19.

The chain carries TRBV5-6 and TRBJ2-4, with D possibly TRBD1 on 6 matching bases. The length of the CDR3 is 15 residues. The germline V gene encodes CDR1 SGHDT and CDR2 YYEEEE. Deletions cut 3 bases from V and 3 bases from J, with 13 bases between. The CDR3 bases are TGTGCCAGCAGCTACCCGCCAGGGGTCAAAAACATTCAGTACTTC. As protein: CASSYPPGVKNIQYF.

V usage is TRBV7-9 and J usage is TRBJ2-7; no clear D. From germline, CDR1 is SEHNR and CDR2 FQNEAQ (reference sequence). The CDR3 loop spans 11 amino acids. V lost 7 bases to trimming and J lost 1 base, with 5 bases between them. The CDR3 here is CASTQSYEQYF. As DNA, the CDR3 is TGTGCCAGCACTCAATCCTACGAGCAGTACTTC.

This clone was seen once. The V gene is TRBV18, the J gene TRBJ1-1, with TRBD1 as a possible D gene (5 bases). CDR1 and CDR2 (germline): KGHSH, LQKENI. This CDR3 has 13 residues. V was cut by 3 bases and J by 1 base, with 6 bases left in between. The CDR3 DNA is TGTGCCAGCTCACCTCAGGGGAACACTGAAGCTTTCTTT. As protein: CASSPQGNTEAFF.

The gene calls are TRBV20-1 and TRBJ1-1, with D tentatively TRBD1 (5 bases). This CDR3 spans 13 amino acids. Looked up from germline, CDR1 is DFQATT and CDR2 is SNEGSKA (reference sequence). V was clipped by 3 bases and J by 2 bases, with 10 bases between them. The CDR3 coding sequence is TGCAGTGCTAGTTTGACAGTTAACACTGAAGCTTTCTTT. It translates to CSASLTVNTEAFF.

This clone showed up just once. V and J are TRBV6-1 and TRBJ2-2; tentative D call: TRBD1 (6 bases). Trimming took 2 bases from V and 9 from J, leaving 10 bases between them. Germline V gene data show CDR1 as MNHNS and CDR2 as SASEGT. The CDR3 runs 13 residues. The chain's CDR3 is CASSENQGRELFF. In DNA, the CDR3 is TGTGCCAGCAGTGAAAATCAGGGGAGGGAGCTGTTTTTT.

In its sample, this clone was seen once. The chain links TRBV3-1 (or the pseudogene TRBV3-2) to TRBJ1-2; no firm D call. Germline loops: CDR1 LGHDT, CDR2 YNNKEL (reference sequence). The CDR3 sequence is 14 residues long. The ends were cut back, 0 bases at V and 8 bases at J, with 13 bases in the middle. The CDR3 DNA reads as TGTGCCAGCAGCCAAGATTCGGGGAGAGGGGGCTACACCTTC. Protein: CASSQDSGRGGYTF.

The chain employs TRBV15 and TRBJ2-3, with TRBD2 matching 7 bases. CDR1 and CDR2 (germline): LNHNV, YYDKDF (reference sequence). Trimming removed 3 bases from V and 1 base from J; junction bases left unmatched: 10. The CDR3 has 17 amino acids. CDR3 loop: CATSRVGREWGTDTQYF. The CDR3 coding sequence is TGTGCCACCAGCAGGGTCGGGCGGGAGTGGGGCACAGATACGCAGTATTTT.

This rearrangement joins TRBV6-2 or TRBV6-3 to TRBJ2-7; tentative D call: TRBD1 (5 bases). The CDR3 runs to 13 residues. Germline V gene data show CDR1 as MNHEY and CDR2 as SVGEGT. V lost 2 bases, J lost 4 bases, and 9 bases lay in between. CDR3 loop: CASSYAAGYEQYF. The DNA for the CDR3 is TGTGCCAGCAGTTACGCGGCAGGGTACGAGCAGTACTTC.

CDR3 bases: TGCAGCGTTCAACGGACTAGCGGGAGCGCGGGCTCCTACAATGAGCAGTTCTTC. It encodes CSVQRTSGSAGSYNEQFF. The chain carries TRBV29-1 and TRBJ2-1; 13 bases are a match to TRBD2. Per the germline V gene, CDR1 is SQVTM and CDR2 is ANQGSEA. The CDR3 runs 18 residues. The ends lost 5 bases at V and 0 bases at J; junction bases unmatched: 10.

This clone came up a few times. This chain joins TRBV6-5 and TRBJ2-7; 10 positions agree with TRBD1. The V segment lost 5 bases and the J segment 3 bases; nucleotides outside the gene matches: 7. Germline loops: CDR1 MNHEY, CDR2 SVGAGI. This CDR3 is built from 15 residues. The CDR3 protein is CASSQTGTGDYEQYF. CDR3 sequence (DNA): TGTGCCAGCAGTCAGACCGGGACAGGGGACTACGAGCAGTACTTC.

The chain recombines TRBV19 with TRBJ2-1; weak D call: TRBD2 (7 bases). Germline V gene data show CDR1 as LNHDA and CDR2 as SQIVND (reference sequence). With 5 bases removed from V and 7 bases from J, the gap between germline ends came to 12 bases. The CDR3 runs to 13 residues. CDR3 nucleotide sequence: TGTGCCAGTAGTCGGGCGGGGGCAAATGAGCAGTTCTTC. Translated, it gives CASSRAGANEQFF. Full variable domain (remainder filled in from reference TRBV19 and TRBJ2-1): DGGITQSPKYLFRKEGQNVTLSCEQNLNHDAMYWYRQDPGQGLRLIYYSQIVNDFQKGDIAEGYSVSREKKESFPLTVTSAQKNPTAFYLCASSRAGANEQFFGPGTRLTVL.

In its sample, this clone was seen once. This chain connects TRBV27 to TRBJ2-1; TRBD2 matches at 9 bases. J was trimmed by 5 bases and V by 2 bases; bases with no gene match: 7. Germline-derived CDR1 and CDR2 are MNHEY and SMNVEV (reference sequence). This CDR3 is 16 amino acids long. In DNA, the CDR3 is TGTGCCAGCAGTTTAATCGGCGGGAGGGCCAACAATGAGCAGTTCTTC. This gives the protein CASSLIGGRANNEQFF.

The rearrangement uses TRBV5-6 and TRBJ2-3, with 10 bases matching TRBD2. The germline V gene encodes CDR1 SGHDT and CDR2 YYEEEE. The CDR3 sequence is 17 residues long. V trimming: 1 base; J trimming: 0 bases; junction bases outside the gene matches: 5. CDR3 amino acids: CASSLLTSGSSTDTQYF. CDR3 bases: TGTGCCAGCAGCTTGCTGACTAGCGGGTCTAGCACAGATACGCAGTATTTT.

V is TRBV5-1 and J is TRBJ1-2; possibly TRBD1 for D (5 bases). Germline V CDR1 and CDR2: SGHRS, YFSETQ. With 4 bases removed from V and 8 bases from J, the gap between germline ends came to 12 bases. The CDR3 is made up of 12 amino acids. DNA for the CDR3: TGCGCCAGCAGCCCCGGAGGGGTGGGCTACACCTTC. It is translated as CASSPGGVGYTF. Full variable domain (missing parts from reference TRBV5-1 and TRBJ1-2): KAGVTQTPRYLIKTRGQQVTLSCSPISGHRSVSWYQQTPGQGLQFLFEYFSETQRNKGNFPGRFSGRQFSNSRSEMNVSTLELGDSALYLCASSPGGVGYTFGSGTRLTVV.

CDR3 region: CASSFLQTHEQYF. The CDR3 DNA follows: TGTGCCAGCAGTTTTTTACAGACCCACGAGCAGTACTTC. J is TRBJ2-7 and V is TRBV27; D is unclear. From germline, CDR1 is MNHEY and CDR2 SMNVEV (reference sequence). This CDR3 contains 13 residues. Trimming removed 3 bases from V and 5 bases from J, with 11 bases in between.

The DNA of the CDR3 is TGTGCCAGCAGCCTGCAACAGGGTCCAAACTATGGCTACACCTTC. Its protein product is CASSLQQGPNYGYTF. This chain connects TRBV27 to TRBJ1-2; D may be TRBD1 (6 bases). CDR3 length equals 15 residues. Germline V gene data show CDR1 as MNHEY and CDR2 as SMNVEV (reference sequence). The V end was cut by 6 bases, the J end by 2 bases, with 16 bases between.

The chain uses TRBV19 and TRBJ2-7; 9 bases map to TRBD1. The V segment lost 6 bases and the J segment 7 bases; nucleotides outside the gene matches: 7. Per the germline V gene, CDR1 is LNHDA and CDR2 is SQIVND (reference sequence). CDR3 length equals 13 residues. CDR3 sequence reads: CASSRDREGEQYF. The CDR3 region has the DNA TGTGCCAGTAGCCGGGACAGGGAAGGGGAGCAGTACTTC. The whole variable domain, remainder taken from reference TRBV19 and TRBJ2-7, is DGGITQSPKYLFRKEGQNVTLSCEQNLNHDAMYWYRQDPGQGLRLIYYSQIVNDFQKGDIAEGYSVSREKKESFPLTVTSAQKNPTAFYLCASSRDREGEQYFGPGTRLTVT.

J is TRBJ2-1 and V is TRBV7-3; 7 nucleotides agree with TRBD2. CDR3 length: 15 residues. V was pared by 4 bases and J by 4 bases, with 7 bases of the junction left unmatched. The V gene's germline CDR1 is SGHTA and CDR2 FQGTGA. This CDR3 reads CASSSASGEYNEQFF. The DNA for the CDR3 is TGTGCCAGCAGCTCTGCTAGCGGAGAGTACAATGAGCAGTTCTTC.

This chain links TRBV29-1 with TRBJ2-3, with 13 bases aligning to TRBD2. Germline lookup yields CDR1 SQVTM and CDR2 ANQGSEA. This CDR3 region has 15 residues. With 6 bases clipped from V and 3 bases from J, the junction kept 6 bases outside the gene matches. The CDR3 sequence: CSVRTSGSRTDTQYF. Written as DNA, the CDR3 is TGCAGCGTCCGGACTAGCGGGAGTAGAACAGATACGCAGTATTTT.

This chain uses TRBV6-5 with TRBJ2-1, with 7 nucleotides matching TRBD2. The CDR3 covers 14 residues. Looked up from germline, CDR1 is MNHEY and CDR2 is SVGAGI. Trimming at V came to 5 bases and at J to 6 bases, leaving 7 bases not matched to a gene. The CDR3 bases are TGTGCCAGCAGTCCTGGGAGGGCTGGCAATGAGCAGTTCTTC. It codes for CASSPGRAGNEQFF.

This clone showed up just once. The genes are TRBV5-1 and TRBJ2-5; weak D call: TRBD1 (6 bases). CDR1 SGHRS and CDR2 YFSETQ come from the germline V gene. V lost 4 bases, J lost 4 bases, and 11 bases lay in between. The CDR3 extends over 13 amino acids. The DNA of the CDR3 is TGCGCCAGCAGCCCGGAAGGGGGAGAGACCCAGTACTTC. This sequence encodes CASSPEGGETQYF.